This record covers a single TCR beta chain. Its antigen is as yet unknown. Germline V gene sequence: CDR1 SGHTA, CDR2 FQGNSA. V shed 10 bases and J shed 7 bases, with 22 bases lying between them. CDR3 length: 14 amino acids. This entry comes from a study of post-analysis software for immune sequencing data. Study-wide background: The patients showed relapsing-remitting, secondary progressive and progressive-relapsing multiple sclerosis courses.

Built from TCR beta cDNA, the libraries had unique molecular identifiers in them. When about 0.95 to 10 million T cells were used, they gave about 540,000 cDNA molecules. TCRdb re-called the PCR reads through MiXCR, storing one row per CDR3 protein. This sample yields over 700,000 distinct CDR3 sequences, of which roughly 30% are seen a single time; around 0.56% belongs to the top ten. Study-wide results and limits: Patients used roughly five TRBV segments, including TRBV5-6, TRBV5-1 and TRBV20-1, more often than controls. F measure showed strong co-clustering of same-batch samples.

The gene calls are TRBV7-2 and TRBJ1-2; D gene unclear. This TCR was sampled from a girl aged 5 to 17 with multiple sclerosis. The specimen sequenced was blood. As DNA, the CDR3 is TGTGCCACTTCGACGGGCGCCGTCTTAGGTGGCTACACCTTC. It is translated as CATSTGAVLGGYTF. The complete variable domain, with remaining parts taken from reference TRBV7-2 and TRBJ1-2, reads GAGVSQSPSNKVTEKGKDVELRCDPISGHTALYWYRQSLGQGLEFLIYFQGNSAPDKSGLPSDRFSAERTGGSVSTLTIQRTQQEDSAVYLCATSTGAVLGGYTFGSGTRLTVV.